This TCR beta chain was identified during a study of cytomegalovirus exposure and HLA in healthy donors. Broader study findings: CMV antigen specificity was confirmed in vitro for a few CMV-associated chains. Associated with HLA alleles at 0.05 false discovery rate in a later analysis were over 15,000 TCR beta sequences.

This PCR relied on a set of 60 Vbeta primers and 13 Jbeta primers. The method was immunoSEQ multiplex PCR; TCRdb's version includes in-frame clones alone and lacks a portion of them. This sample carries 150,000 or so clones, approximately 79% of them seen once, and the ten largest clones take approximately 4.3%. Concerning this clone: The antigen is unknown.

V lost 3 bases, J lost 10 bases, and 5 bases stayed unmatched. The germline V gene encodes CDR1 KGHSH and CDR2 LQKENI. CDR3 length equals 13 residues. This sequence joins TRBV18 and TRBJ1-2; 10 bases are a match to TRBD1. Source material: PBMCs. The origin of this receptor is a young man in good health and CMV-seropositive. CDR3 nucleotide sequence: TGTGCCAGCTCACCCACCGGGACAGGGGACTACACCTTC. This gives the protein CASSPTGTGDYTF.